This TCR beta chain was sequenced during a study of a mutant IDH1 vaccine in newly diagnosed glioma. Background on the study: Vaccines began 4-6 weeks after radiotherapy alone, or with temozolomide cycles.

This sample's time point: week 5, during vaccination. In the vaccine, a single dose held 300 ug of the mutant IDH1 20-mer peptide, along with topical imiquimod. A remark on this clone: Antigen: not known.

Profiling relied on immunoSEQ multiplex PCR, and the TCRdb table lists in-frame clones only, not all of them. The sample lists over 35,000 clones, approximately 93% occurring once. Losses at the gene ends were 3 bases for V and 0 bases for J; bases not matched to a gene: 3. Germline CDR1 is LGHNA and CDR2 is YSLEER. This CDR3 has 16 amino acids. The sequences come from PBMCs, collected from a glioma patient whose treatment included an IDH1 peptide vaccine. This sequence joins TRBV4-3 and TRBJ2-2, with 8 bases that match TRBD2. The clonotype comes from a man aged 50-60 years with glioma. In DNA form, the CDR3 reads TGCGCCAGCAGCCAGGCGGGGGGCGCGAACACCGGGGAGCTGTTTTTT. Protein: CASSQAGGANTGELFF.